These T cell receptor beta chains were read from a single sample in a study of response to subunit inactivated influenza vaccine. A single record per CDR3 protein comes from TCRdb applying MiXCR to the RT-PCR reads. Of about 610,000 distinct CDR3 sequences listed, about 15% were seen once; the top ten hold around 10%. Sequenced material: PBMCs from blood, taken roughly 12 days after vaccination. The receptors here all came from a man between 45 and 60 years old who received an inactivated influenza vaccine. The CDR3 runs from the conserved cysteine through the conserved F or W. D genes are given only for firm matches. Some rows mark clone size as missing; the rest say once, few, many or name a class of expanded clone.

size: many
J: TRBJ2-3
V: TRBV7-3
D: NA
CDR3: CASSRLDYTDTQYF
DNA: TGTGCCAGCAGCCGACTAGACTACACAGATACGCAGTATTTT

size: few
J: TRBJ2-2
V: TRBV29-1
D: NA
CDR3: CSVVAGPNTGELFF
DNA: TGCAGCGTTGTAGCAGGGCCGAACACCGGGGAGCTGTTTTTT

size: NA
J: TRBJ2-5
V: TRBV20-1
D: NA
CDR3: CSATPPDVQETQYF
DNA: TGCAGTGCAACCCCCCCGGACGTCCAAGAGACCCAGTACTTC

size: NA
J: TRBJ2-2
V: TRBV5-1
D: TRBD1
CDR3: CASSWGTGENTGELFF
DNA: TGCGCCAGCAGCTGGGGGACAGGGGAGAACACCGGGGAGCTGTTTTTT

size: few
J: TRBJ2-1
V: TRBV7-9
D: NA
CDR3: CASSLGPRLGEQFF
DNA: TGTGCCAGCAGCTTAGGCCCTAGACTGGGTGAGCAGTTCTTC

size: few
J: TRBJ2-5
V: TRBV15
D: NA
CDR3: CATSRGASGEETQYF
DNA: TGTGCCACCAGCAGAGGGGCTTCCGGGGAAGAGACCCAGTACTTC

size: many
J: TRBJ2-1
V: TRBV11-2
D: TRBD1
CDR3: CASSPGTGYRNEQFF
DNA: TGTGCCAGCAGCCCCGGGACAGGGTATCGCAATGAGCAGTTCTTC

size: NA
J: TRBJ1-1
V: TRBV6-5
D: NA
CDR3: CASSYGWGDPEAFF
DNA: TGTGCCAGCAGTTACGGTTGGGGGGACCCTGAAGCTTTCTTT

size: NA
J: TRBJ2-2
V: TRBV12-3/TRBV12-4
D: NA
CDR3: CASSFGQTDTGELFF
DNA: TGTGCCAGCAGTTTCGGGCAGACTGACACCGGGGAGCTGTTTTTT

size: NA
J: TRBJ2-5
V: TRBV7-8
D: NA
CDR3: CASSFWDGRQETQYF
DNA: TGTGCCAGCAGCTTCTGGGACGGACGCCAAGAGACCCAGTACTTC

size: NA
J: TRBJ2-3
V: TRBV29-1
D: TRBD2
CDR3: CSVEGGLAGTLSDTQYF
DNA: TGCAGCGTTGAAGGGGGACTAGCGGGGACGTTGTCAGATACGCAGTATTTT

size: NA
J: TRBJ1-1
V: TRBV3-1
D: NA
CDR3: CASSPGQINTEAFF
DNA: TGTGCCAGCAGCCCAGGACAAATTAACACTGAAGCTTTCTTT

size: many
J: TRBJ2-2
V: TRBV29-1
D: TRBD2
CDR3: CSVDRGGAGELFF
DNA: TGCAGCGTTGACCGGGGAGGGGCCGGGGAGCTGTTTTTT

size: NA
J: TRBJ1-4
V: TRBV6-5
D: TRBD1
CDR3: CASSYSRGGSEKLFF
DNA: TGTGCCAGCAGTTACTCGAGAGGGGGCAGTGAAAAACTGTTTTTT

size: NA
J: TRBJ2-1
V: TRBV7-9
D: NA
CDR3: CASNRRLGVNEQFF
DNA: TGTGCCAGCAACAGACGACTAGGTGTCAATGAGCAGTTCTTC

size: few
J: TRBJ2-5
V: TRBV3-1
D: TRBD2
CDR3: CASGSSGETQYF
DNA: TGTGCCAGCGGGTCTAGCGGGGAGACCCAGTACTTC

size: NA
J: TRBJ1-3
V: TRBV6-2/TRBV6-3
D: NA
CDR3: CASNYGQTGNTIYF
DNA: TGTGCCAGCAATTACGGACAGACTGGAAACACCATATATTTT

size: few
J: TRBJ2-3
V: TRBV5-1
D: NA
CDR3: CASSLGFFSEPDTQYF
DNA: TGCGCCAGCAGCTTGGGGTTCTTTAGCGAACCAGATACGCAGTATTTT

size: few
J: TRBJ1-4
V: TRBV7-2
D: TRBD1
CDR3: CASSFDPGGLTEKLFF
DNA: TGTGCCAGCAGCTTCGACCCAGGGGGCCTTACTGAAAAACTGTTTTTT

size: few
J: TRBJ2-1
V: TRBV7-2
D: TRBD2
CDR3: CASSTSVAGSFNEQFF
DNA: TGTGCCAGCAGCACATCGGTAGCGGGAAGTTTCAATGAGCAGTTCTTC

size: few
J: TRBJ2-3
V: TRBV19
D: TRBD2
CDR3: CASRKASGGTNTQYF
DNA: TGTGCCAGCCGTAAGGCTAGCGGGGGGACGAATACGCAGTATTTT

size: NA
J: TRBJ2-3
V: TRBV4-3
D: TRBD2
CDR3: CTSSQDATSGSSTQYF
DNA: TGCACCAGCAGCCAAGATGCGACTAGCGGGAGTAGTACGCAGTATTTT

size: few
J: TRBJ2-7
V: TRBV20-1
D: NA
CDR3: CSARGWAESYEQYF
DNA: TGCAGTGCTAGGGGGTGGGCTGAGTCCTACGAGCAGTACTTC

size: NA
J: TRBJ1-4
V: TRBV6-1
D: NA
CDR3: CASTHSRVGEKLFF
DNA: TGTGCCAGCACCCATTCCAGGGTTGGGGAAAAACTGTTTTTT

size: NA
J: TRBJ1-5
V: TRBV4-2
D: NA
CDR3: CASSQESREINQPQHF
DNA: TGTGCCAGCAGCCAAGAGTCCAGGGAGATCAATCAGCCCCAGCATTTT

size: few
J: TRBJ2-1
V: TRBV7-9
D: NA
CDR3: CASSWGGQYNEQFF
DNA: TGTGCCAGCAGCTGGGGGGGACAATACAATGAGCAGTTCTTC

size: NA
J: TRBJ2-1
V: TRBV5-6
D: NA
CDR3: CASSLAGSGLGGNEQFF
DNA: TGTGCCAGCAGCTTGGCAGGGTCGGGATTAGGGGGGAATGAGCAGTTCTTC

size: NA
J: TRBJ2-3
V: TRBV9
D: NA
CDR3: CASSVAVGDTQYF
DNA: TGTGCCAGCAGCGTAGCCGTGGGAGATACGCAGTATTTT

size: few
J: TRBJ2-7
V: TRBV3-1
D: TRBD2
CDR3: CASSLQTSGGSEQYF
DNA: TGTGCCAGCAGCCTCCAGACTAGCGGGGGATCCGAGCAGTACTTC

size: few
J: TRBJ2-1
V: TRBV29-1
D: NA
CDR3: CSVEGTLTGNEQFF
DNA: TGCAGCGTTGAAGGCACACTCACCGGCAATGAGCAGTTCTTC

size: NA
J: TRBJ2-2
V: TRBV11-2
D: NA
CDR3: CASSFLSGWETAGELFF
DNA: TGTGCCAGCAGCTTCCTCTCTGGGTGGGAGACCGCCGGGGAGCTGTTTTTT

size: NA
J: TRBJ1-5
V: TRBV2
D: NA
CDR3: CASRMGRGNQPQHF
DNA: TGTGCCAGCAGGATGGGGCGGGGCAATCAGCCCCAGCATTTT

size: NA
J: TRBJ2-1
V: TRBV12-3/TRBV12-4
D: NA
CDR3: CASSSIHNEQFF
DNA: TGTGCCAGCAGTTCAATACACAATGAGCAGTTCTTC

size: NA
J: TRBJ2-7
V: TRBV6-5
D: NA
CDR3: CASSYSRWYEQYF
DNA: TGTGCCAGCAGTTACTCGAGGTGGTACGAGCAGTACTTC

size: few
J: TRBJ1-6
V: TRBV6-2/TRBV6-3
D: NA
CDR3: CASSFGQSYNSPLHF
DNA: TGTGCCAGCAGTTTCGGACAGTCCTATAATTCACCCCTCCACTTT

size: NA
J: TRBJ1-5
V: TRBV4-1
D: NA
CDR3: CASSQDRGDRYNQPQHF
DNA: TGCGCCAGCAGCCAAGATCGCGGTGACAGGTACAATCAGCCCCAGCATTTT

size: many
J: TRBJ2-1
V: TRBV11-2
D: NA
CDR3: CASSSITGTQYNEQFF
DNA: TGTGCCAGCAGCTCGATCACCGGGACTCAATACAATGAGCAGTTCTTC

size: few
J: TRBJ2-7
V: TRBV7-2
D: TRBD2
CDR3: CASSSLTSGGYEQYF
DNA: TGTGCCAGCAGCTCCTTGACTAGCGGAGGCTACGAGCAGTACTTC

size: few
J: TRBJ2-7
V: TRBV5-1
D: NA
CDR3: CASSPGTVLGYEQYF
DNA: TGCGCCAGCAGCCCGGGGACCGTGCTCGGTTACGAGCAGTACTTC

size: few
J: TRBJ1-1
V: TRBV20-1
D: NA
CDR3: CSARDLQGRFAPEAFF
DNA: TGCAGTGCTAGAGACTTACAGGGTCGGTTCGCACCTGAAGCTTTCTTT

size: NA
J: TRBJ1-1
V: TRBV6-1
D: TRBD1
CDR3: CASRESGQGSAFF
DNA: TGTGCCAGCAGGGAGTCGGGACAGGGATCAGCTTTCTTT

size: many
J: TRBJ1-5
V: TRBV7-9
D: NA
CDR3: CASSSLAPLGPDNQPQHF
DNA: TGTGCCAGCAGCTCCCTCGCCCCCTTGGGGCCCGACAATCAGCCCCAGCATTTT

size: NA
J: TRBJ2-2
V: TRBV7-2
D: TRBD1
CDR3: CASSAKTGANTGELFF
DNA: TGTGCCAGCAGCGCGAAGACAGGGGCGAACACCGGGGAGCTGTTTTTT

size: NA
J: TRBJ2-1
V: TRBV25-1
D: NA
CDR3: CASSTYDQGNEQFF
DNA: TGTGCCAGCAGCACCTATGATCAGGGGAATGAGCAGTTCTTC

size: few
J: TRBJ2-3
V: TRBV11-2
D: TRBD2
CDR3: CASSLVFPTSGRASPDTQYF
DNA: TGTGCCAGCAGCTTAGTATTCCCTACTAGCGGGAGGGCCTCCCCAGATACGCAGTATTTT

size: few
J: TRBJ2-1
V: TRBV7-8
D: NA
CDR3: CASSLVSGNYNEQFF
DNA: TGTGCCAGCAGCTTAGTATCCGGGAACTACAATGAGCAGTTCTTC

size: few
J: TRBJ2-5
V: TRBV18
D: NA
CDR3: CASSPAEGETQYF
DNA: TGTGCCAGCTCACCAGCGGAAGGAGAGACCCAGTACTTC

size: NA
J: TRBJ2-2
V: TRBV11-3
D: TRBD2
CDR3: CASSFRLAGVNGELFF
DNA: TGTGCCAGCAGTTTTCGACTAGCGGGAGTGAACGGGGAGCTGTTTTTT

size: NA
J: TRBJ2-2
V: TRBV12-3/TRBV12-4
D: TRBD2
CDR3: CASKGLAGGTDTGELFF
DNA: TGTGCCAGCAAGGGACTAGCGGGAGGAACTGACACCGGGGAGCTGTTTTTT

size: few
J: TRBJ2-5
V: TRBV7-7
D: NA
CDR3: CASSLVPGQYQETQYF
DNA: TGTGCCAGCAGCTTAGTTCCCGGACAGTACCAAGAGACCCAGTACTTC

size: NA
J: TRBJ2-3
V: TRBV6-1
D: TRBD2
CDR3: CASSRSRASGRQNTQYF
DNA: TGTGCCAGCAGCCGAAGCCGGGCTAGCGGGAGGCAAAATACGCAGTATTTT

size: few
J: TRBJ2-5
V: TRBV2
D: TRBD1
CDR3: CASRPSTGPQETQYF
DNA: TGTGCCAGCAGGCCGTCGACAGGGCCACAAGAGACCCAGTACTTC

size: NA
J: TRBJ1-5
V: TRBV5-4
D: NA
CDR3: CASSDGPGDSQPQHF
DNA: TGTGCCAGCAGCGACGGACCCGGAGATTCTCAGCCCCAGCATTTT

size: many
J: TRBJ2-5
V: TRBV7-2
D: NA
CDR3: CASSLVRGLETQYF
DNA: TGTGCCAGCAGCTTAGTTCGAGGGTTGGAGACCCAGTACTTC

size: few
J: TRBJ2-7
V: TRBV21-1
D: NA
CDR3: CASSKDSPYRYSYEQYF
DNA: TGTGCCAGCAGCAAAGACAGCCCCTATCGTTACTCATACGAGCAGTACTTC

size: NA
J: TRBJ1-3
V: TRBV6-2/TRBV6-3
D: NA
CDR3: CASMADRTGNTIYF
DNA: TGTGCCAGCATGGCCGACCGCACTGGAAACACCATATATTTT

size: many
J: TRBJ2-1
V: TRBV7-2
D: NA
CDR3: CASRLKGNNEQFF
DNA: TGTGCCAGCCGACTCAAGGGCAACAATGAGCAGTTCTTC

size: NA
J: TRBJ2-1
V: TRBV28
D: NA
CDR3: CASSFVSSDEQFF
DNA: TGTGCCAGCAGTTTTGTCAGCAGCGATGAGCAGTTCTTC